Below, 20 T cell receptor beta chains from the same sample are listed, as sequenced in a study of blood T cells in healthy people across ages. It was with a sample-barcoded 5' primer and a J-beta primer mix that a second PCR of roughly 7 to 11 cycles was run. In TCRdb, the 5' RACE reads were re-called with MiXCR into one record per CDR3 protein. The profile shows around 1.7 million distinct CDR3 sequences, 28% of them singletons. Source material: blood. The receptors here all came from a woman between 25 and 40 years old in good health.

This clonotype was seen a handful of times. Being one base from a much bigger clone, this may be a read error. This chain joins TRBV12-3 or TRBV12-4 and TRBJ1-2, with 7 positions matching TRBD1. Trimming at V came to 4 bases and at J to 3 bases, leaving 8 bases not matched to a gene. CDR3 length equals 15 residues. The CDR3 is CASSSPHQGDYGYTF. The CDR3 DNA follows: TGTGCCAGCAGTTCCCCCCATCAGGGGGACTATGGCTACACCTTC.

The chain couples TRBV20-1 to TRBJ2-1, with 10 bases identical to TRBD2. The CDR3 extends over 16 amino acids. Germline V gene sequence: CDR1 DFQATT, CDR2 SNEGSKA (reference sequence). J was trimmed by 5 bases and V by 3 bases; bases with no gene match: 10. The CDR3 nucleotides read TGCAGTGCTAGGGTCGCTAGCGGGAGAAGCAACAATGAGCAGTTCTTC. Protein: CSARVASGRSNNEQFF.

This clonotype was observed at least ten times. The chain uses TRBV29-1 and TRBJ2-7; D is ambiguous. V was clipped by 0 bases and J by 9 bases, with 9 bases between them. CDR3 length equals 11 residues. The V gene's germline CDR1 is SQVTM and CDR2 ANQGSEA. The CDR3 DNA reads TGCAGCGTTGAAGATCTGGTGGGGCAGTACTTC. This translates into CSVEDLVGQYF.

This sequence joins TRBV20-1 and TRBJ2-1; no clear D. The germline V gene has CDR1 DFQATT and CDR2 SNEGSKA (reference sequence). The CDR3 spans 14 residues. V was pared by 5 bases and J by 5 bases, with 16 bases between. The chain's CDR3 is CSASQSVTHNEQFF. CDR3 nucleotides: TGCAGTGCTTCACAGTCCGTGACCCACAATGAGCAGTTCTTC.

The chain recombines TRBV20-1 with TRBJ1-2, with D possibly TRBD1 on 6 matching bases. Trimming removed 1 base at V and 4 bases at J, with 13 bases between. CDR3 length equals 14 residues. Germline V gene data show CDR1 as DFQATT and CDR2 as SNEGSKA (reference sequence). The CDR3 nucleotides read TGCAGTGCTAGAGTGGGGACAATGACCTATGGCTACACCTTC. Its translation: CSARVGTMTYGYTF.

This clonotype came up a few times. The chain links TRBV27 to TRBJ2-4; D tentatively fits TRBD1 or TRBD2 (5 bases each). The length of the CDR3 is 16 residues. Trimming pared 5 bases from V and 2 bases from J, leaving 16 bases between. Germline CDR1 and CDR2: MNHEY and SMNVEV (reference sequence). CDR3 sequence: CASSVTSGLSKNIQYF. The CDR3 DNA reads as TGTGCCAGCAGTGTTACGTCGGGGCTGTCCAAAAACATTCAGTACTTC.

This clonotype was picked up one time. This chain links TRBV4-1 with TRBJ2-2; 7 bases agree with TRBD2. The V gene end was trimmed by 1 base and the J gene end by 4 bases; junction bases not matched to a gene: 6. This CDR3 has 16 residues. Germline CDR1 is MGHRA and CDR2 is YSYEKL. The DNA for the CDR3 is TGCGCCAGCAGCCAAGTTCCGGGAGGTGGCACCGGGGAGCTGTTTTTT. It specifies CASSQVPGGGTGELFF.

CDR3 DNA: TGTGCCAGCAGTCCTAGACAAGCGGGAGTAGGAACAGATACGCAGTATTTT. It codes for CASSPRQAGVGTDTQYF. The chain employs TRBV12-3 or TRBV12-4 and TRBJ2-3; 8 nucleotides align to TRBD2. This CDR3 is built from 17 residues. V lost 5 bases and J lost 3; bases outside the gene matches: 13.

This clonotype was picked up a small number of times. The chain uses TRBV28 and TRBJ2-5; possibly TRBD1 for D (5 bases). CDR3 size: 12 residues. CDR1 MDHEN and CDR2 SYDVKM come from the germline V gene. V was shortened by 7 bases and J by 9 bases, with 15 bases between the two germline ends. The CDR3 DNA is TGTGCCAGCACCTTGGGGCGGTCCTCCCAGTACTTC. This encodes CASTLGRSSQYF.

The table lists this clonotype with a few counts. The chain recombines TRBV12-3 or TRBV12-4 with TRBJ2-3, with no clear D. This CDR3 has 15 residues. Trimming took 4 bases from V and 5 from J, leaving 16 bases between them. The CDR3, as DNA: TGTGCCAGCAGTTCCCCTTCGGTCGTCTTAGATACGCAGTATTTT. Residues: CASSSPSVVLDTQYF.

CDR3 residues: CASSLSTPSQYF. In DNA, the CDR3 is TGTGCCAGCAGCTTATCTACACCCTCGCAGTATTTT. J is TRBJ2-3 and V is TRBV7-2; D is ambiguous. V gave up 2 bases and J gave up 10 bases, with 10 bases separating them. This CDR3 is built from 12 residues. Germline values: CDR1 SGHTA, CDR2 FQGNSA.

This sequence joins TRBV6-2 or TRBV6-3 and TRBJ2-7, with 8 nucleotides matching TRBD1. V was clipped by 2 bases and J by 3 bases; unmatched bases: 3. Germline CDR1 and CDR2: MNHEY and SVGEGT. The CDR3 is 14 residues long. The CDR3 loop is CASSYPDRDYEQYF. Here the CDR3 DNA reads TGTGCCAGCAGTTACCCGGACAGGGACTACGAGCAGTACTTC.

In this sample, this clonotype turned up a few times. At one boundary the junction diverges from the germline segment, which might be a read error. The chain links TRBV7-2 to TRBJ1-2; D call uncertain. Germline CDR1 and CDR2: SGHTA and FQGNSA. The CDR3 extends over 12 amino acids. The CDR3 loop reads CDSSHRVDGYTF. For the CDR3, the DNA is TGTGACAGCAGCCACCGGGTGGATGGCTACACCTTC.

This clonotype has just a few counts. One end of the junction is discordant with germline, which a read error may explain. CDR3 region: CASSSGTGGSKERYF. The CDR3 DNA reads TGTGCCAGCAGTTCAGGGACAGGGGGCTCGAAAGAGCGGTACTTC. The V and J genes are TRBV27 and TRBJ2-7; 12 nucleotides agree with TRBD1. CDR3 length: 15 amino acids. The germline CDR1 and CDR2 sequences are MNHEY and SMNVEV (reference sequence).

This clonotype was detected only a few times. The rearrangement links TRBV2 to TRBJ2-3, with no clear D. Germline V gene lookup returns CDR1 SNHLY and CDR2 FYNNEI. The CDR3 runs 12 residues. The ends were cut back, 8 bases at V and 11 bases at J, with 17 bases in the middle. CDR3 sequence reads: CASGENKGMQYF. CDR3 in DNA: TGTGCCAGCGGCGAGAACAAGGGTATGCAGTATTTT. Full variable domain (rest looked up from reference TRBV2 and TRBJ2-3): EPEVTQTPSHQVTQMGQEVILRCVPISNHLYFYWYRQILGQKVEFLVSFYNNEISEKSEIFDDQFSVERPDGSNFTLKIRSTKLEDSAMYFCASGENKGMQYFGPGTRLTVL.

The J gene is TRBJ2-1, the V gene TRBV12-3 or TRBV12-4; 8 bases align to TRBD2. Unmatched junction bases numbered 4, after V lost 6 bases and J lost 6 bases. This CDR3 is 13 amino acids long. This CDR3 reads CASRLAVSNEQFF. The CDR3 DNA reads TGTGCCAGCAGACTAGCGGTCAGCAATGAGCAGTTCTTC.

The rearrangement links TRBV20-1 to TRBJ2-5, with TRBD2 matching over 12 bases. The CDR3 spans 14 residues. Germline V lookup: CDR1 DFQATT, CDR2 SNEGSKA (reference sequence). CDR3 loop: CSYRLAGVGETQYF. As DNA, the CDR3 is TGCAGCTACCGACTAGCGGGAGTTGGAGAGACCCAGTACTTC.

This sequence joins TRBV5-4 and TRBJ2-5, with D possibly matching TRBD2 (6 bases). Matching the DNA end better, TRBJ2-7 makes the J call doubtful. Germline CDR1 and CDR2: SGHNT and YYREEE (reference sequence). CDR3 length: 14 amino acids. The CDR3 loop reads CASSLALGGNEQYF. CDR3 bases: TGTGCCAGCAGCTTGGCACTGGGGGGTAACGAGCAGTACTTC.

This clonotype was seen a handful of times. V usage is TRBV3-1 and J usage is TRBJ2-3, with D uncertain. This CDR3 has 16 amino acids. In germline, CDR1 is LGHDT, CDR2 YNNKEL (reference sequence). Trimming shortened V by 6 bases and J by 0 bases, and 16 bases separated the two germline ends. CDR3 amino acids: CASRSLTDSSTDTQYF. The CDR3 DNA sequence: TGTGCCAGCAGGAGTTTAACCGACTCAAGCACAGATACGCAGTATTTT.

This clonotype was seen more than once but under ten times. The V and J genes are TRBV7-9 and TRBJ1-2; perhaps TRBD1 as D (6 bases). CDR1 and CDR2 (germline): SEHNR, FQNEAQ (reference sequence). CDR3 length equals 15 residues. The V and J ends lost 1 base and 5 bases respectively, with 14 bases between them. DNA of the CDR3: TGTGCCAGCAGCTTAGATAGGACAGAGGATTATGGCTACACCTTC. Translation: CASSLDRTEDYGYTF.